This T cell receptor (beta chain) was captured by sequencing in a study of cytomegalovirus exposure and HLA in healthy donors. Turning to the study itself: Early released data comprised about 84 million unique TCRs from HLA-typed donors.

CDR1 is MNHEY, CDR2 SMNVEV, per germline (reference sequence). The germline V and J ends were trimmed by 5 bases and 0 bases, with 20 bases remaining between them. This CDR3 is 19 amino acids long. Study conclusions and caveats: A later analysis reportedly found that, within productive TCRs, an Asian-associated ancestry cluster had fewer N-insertions than the mean observed across the roughly 670 donors. V- and J-gene trimming of TCR beta was linked (in a later analysis) to a missense DCLRE1C variant. It was confirmed in vitro that a few of the CMV-associated chains were specific for CMV antigens.

The primer mix had 60 Vbeta and 13 Jbeta primers. Profiling relied on immunoSEQ multiplex PCR, and the TCRdb table lists in-frame clones only, not all of them. In the table there are 100,000 to 130,000 clones, around 69% of which are singletons. As concerns this clone: Its antigen is still unknown.

Sequenced: PBMCs. The genes are TRBV27 and TRBJ1-6; TRBD1 is a possible D gene (6 bases). This clonotype was obtained from a man between 18 and 35 years old in good health and CMV-seronegative. The CDR3 sequence: CASSARGSTGFSYNSPLHF. CDR3 coding DNA: TGTGCCAGCAGTGCGAGGGGGTCGACAGGTTTCTCCTATAATTCACCCCTCCACTTT.